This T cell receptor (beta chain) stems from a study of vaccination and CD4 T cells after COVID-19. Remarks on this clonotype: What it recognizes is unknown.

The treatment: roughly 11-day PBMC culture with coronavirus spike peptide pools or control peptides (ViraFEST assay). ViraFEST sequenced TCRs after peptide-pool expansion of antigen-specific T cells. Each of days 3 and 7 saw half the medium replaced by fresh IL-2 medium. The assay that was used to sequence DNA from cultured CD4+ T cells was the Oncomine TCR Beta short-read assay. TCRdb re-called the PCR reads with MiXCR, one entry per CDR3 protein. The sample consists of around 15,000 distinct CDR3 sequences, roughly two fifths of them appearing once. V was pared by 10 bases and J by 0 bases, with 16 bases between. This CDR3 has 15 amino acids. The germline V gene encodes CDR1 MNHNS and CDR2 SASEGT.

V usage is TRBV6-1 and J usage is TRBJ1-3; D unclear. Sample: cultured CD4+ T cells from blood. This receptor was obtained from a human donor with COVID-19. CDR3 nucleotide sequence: TGTGCCACCTCTCTAGCCGGGCCCTCTGGAAACACCATATATTTT. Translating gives CATSLAGPSGNTIYF.